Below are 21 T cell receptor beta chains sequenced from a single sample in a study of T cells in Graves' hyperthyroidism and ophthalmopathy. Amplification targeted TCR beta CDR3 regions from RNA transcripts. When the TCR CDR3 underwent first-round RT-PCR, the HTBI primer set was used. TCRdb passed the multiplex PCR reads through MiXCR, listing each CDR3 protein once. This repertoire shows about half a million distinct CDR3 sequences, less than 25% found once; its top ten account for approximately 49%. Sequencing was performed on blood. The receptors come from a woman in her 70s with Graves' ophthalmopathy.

The CDR3 DNA reads as TGTGCCAGTAGTATAGATCTGGGGGCCAACAACCAAGATACGCAGTATTTT. Translating gives CASSIDLGANNQDTQYF. The rearrangement uses TRBV19 and TRBJ2-3, with D possibly TRBD1 on 6 matching bases. The germline CDR1 and CDR2 sequences are LNHDA and SQIVND (reference sequence). This CDR3 has 17 amino acids. With 0 bases removed from V and 5 bases from J, the gap between germline ends came to 18 bases.

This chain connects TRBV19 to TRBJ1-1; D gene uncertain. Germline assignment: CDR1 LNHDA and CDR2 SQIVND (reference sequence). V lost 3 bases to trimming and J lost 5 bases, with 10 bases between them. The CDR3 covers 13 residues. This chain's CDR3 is CASSIAGGTEAFF. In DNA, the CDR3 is TGTGCCAGTAGTATCGCAGGAGGGACTGAAGCTTTCTTT.

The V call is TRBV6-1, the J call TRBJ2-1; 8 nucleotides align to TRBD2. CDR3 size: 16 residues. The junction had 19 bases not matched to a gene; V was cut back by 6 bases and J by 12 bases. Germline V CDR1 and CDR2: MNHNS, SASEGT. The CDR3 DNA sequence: TGTGCCAGCAGCAACCTAAGGGAGGGCGGGAGGCAGGGGCAGTTCTTC. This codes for CASSNLREGGRQGQFF.

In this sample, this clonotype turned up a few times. The CDR3 DNA is TGTGCCAGCAGCCAATCTATCATAGTGGAAAATGAGCAGTTCTTC. Translated, it gives CASSQSIIVENEQFF. The chain recombines TRBV3-1 with TRBJ2-1; D is uncertain. The CDR3 is made up of 15 amino acids. With 2 bases removed from V and 7 bases from J, the gap between germline ends came to 15 bases. The germline V gene has CDR1 LGHDT and CDR2 YNNKEL (reference sequence).

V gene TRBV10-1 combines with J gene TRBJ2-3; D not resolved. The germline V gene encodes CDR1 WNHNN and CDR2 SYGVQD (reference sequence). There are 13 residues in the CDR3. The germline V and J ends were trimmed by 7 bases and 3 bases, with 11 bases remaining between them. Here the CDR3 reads CASTASATDTQYF. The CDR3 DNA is TGCGCCAGCACCGCGAGCGCGACAGATACGCAGTATTTT.

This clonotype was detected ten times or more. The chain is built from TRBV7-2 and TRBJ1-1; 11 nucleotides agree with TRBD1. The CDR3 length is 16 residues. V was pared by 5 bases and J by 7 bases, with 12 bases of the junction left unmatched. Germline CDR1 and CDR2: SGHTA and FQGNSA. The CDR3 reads CASSIGGTGGQGEAFF. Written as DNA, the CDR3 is TGTGCCAGCAGCATCGGAGGGACAGGGGGGCAGGGTGAAGCTTTCTTT.

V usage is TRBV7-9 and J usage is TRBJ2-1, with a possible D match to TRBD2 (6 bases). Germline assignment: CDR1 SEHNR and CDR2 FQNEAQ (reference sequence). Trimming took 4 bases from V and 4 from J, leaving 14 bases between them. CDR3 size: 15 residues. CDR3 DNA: TGTGCCAGCAGCTCGAGCGGGCCCGGGTACAATGAGCAGTTCTTC. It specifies CASSSSGPGYNEQFF.

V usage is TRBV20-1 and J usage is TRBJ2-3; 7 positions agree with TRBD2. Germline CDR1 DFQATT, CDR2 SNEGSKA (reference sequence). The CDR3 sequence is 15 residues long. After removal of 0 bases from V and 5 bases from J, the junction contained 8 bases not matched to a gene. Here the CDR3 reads CSARDLSGNKDTQYF. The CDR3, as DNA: TGCAGTGCTAGAGATTTAAGCGGGAACAAAGATACGCAGTATTTT.

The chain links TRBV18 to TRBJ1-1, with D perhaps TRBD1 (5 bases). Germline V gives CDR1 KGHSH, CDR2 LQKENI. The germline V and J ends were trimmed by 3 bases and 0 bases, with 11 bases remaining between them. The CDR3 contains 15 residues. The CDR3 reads CASSPPGQMNTEAFF. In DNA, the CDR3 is TGTGCCAGCTCACCCCCTGGACAAATGAACACTGAAGCTTTCTTT.

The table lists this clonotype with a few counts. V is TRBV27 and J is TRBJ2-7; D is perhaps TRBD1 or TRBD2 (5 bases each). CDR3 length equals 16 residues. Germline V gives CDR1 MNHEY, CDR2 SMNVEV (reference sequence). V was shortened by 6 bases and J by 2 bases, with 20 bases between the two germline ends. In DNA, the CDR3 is TGTGCCAGCAGCGACCAGTTCCAGGGAGCCACCTACGAGCAGTACTTC. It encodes CASSDQFQGATYEQYF.

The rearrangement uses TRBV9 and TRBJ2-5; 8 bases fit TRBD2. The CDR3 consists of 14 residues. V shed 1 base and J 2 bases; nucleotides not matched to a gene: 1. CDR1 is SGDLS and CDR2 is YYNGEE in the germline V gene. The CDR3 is CASSVSGSQETQYF. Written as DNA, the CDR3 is TGTGCCAGCAGCGTAAGCGGGAGTCAAGAGACCCAGTACTTC.

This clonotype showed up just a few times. This CDR3 reads CATSRSVTLYGYTF. The CDR3 nucleotides are TGTGCCACCAGCCGCTCAGTTACACTCTATGGCTACACCTTC. The chain joins TRBV15 to TRBJ1-2, with no clear D. Deletions cut 5 bases from V and 4 bases from J, with 14 bases between. The CDR3 contains 14 residues. Germline V gives CDR1 LNHNV, CDR2 YYDKDF (reference sequence).

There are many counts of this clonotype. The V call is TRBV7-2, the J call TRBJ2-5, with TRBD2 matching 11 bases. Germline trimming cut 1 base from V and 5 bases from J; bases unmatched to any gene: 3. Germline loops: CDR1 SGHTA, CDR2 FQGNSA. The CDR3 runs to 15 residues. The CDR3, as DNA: TGTGCCAGCAGCTTAGGATCTAGCGGGAGGGAGACCCAGTACTTC. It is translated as CASSLGSSGRETQYF.

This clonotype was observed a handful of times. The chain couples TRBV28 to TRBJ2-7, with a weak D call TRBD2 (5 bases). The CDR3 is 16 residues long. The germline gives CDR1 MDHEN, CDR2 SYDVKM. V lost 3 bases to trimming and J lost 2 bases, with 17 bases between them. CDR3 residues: CASSFVRAPSTYEQYF. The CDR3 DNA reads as TGTGCCAGCAGTTTTGTTCGGGCACCTAGCACCTACGAGCAGTACTTC.

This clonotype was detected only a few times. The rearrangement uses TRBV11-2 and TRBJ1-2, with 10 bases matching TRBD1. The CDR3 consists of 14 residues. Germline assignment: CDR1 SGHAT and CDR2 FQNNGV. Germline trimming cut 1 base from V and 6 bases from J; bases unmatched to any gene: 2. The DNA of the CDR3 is TGTGCCAGCAGCTTAGGGACAGGGGGTGATGGCTACACCTTC. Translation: CASSLGTGGDGYTF.

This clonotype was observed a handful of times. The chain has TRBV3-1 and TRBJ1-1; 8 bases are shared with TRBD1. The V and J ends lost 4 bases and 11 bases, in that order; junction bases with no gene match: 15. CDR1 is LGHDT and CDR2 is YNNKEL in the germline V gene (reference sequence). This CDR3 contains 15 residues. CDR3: CASSPAGQGGSVAFF. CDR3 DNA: TGTGCCAGCAGCCCCGCTGGACAGGGTGGTTCGGTCGCTTTCTTT.

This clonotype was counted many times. The CDR3 coding sequence is TGTGCCAGCAGTATTCGGGTGAAGCGCGAGCAGTACTTC. Protein product: CASSIRVKREQYF. The chain uses TRBV12-3 or TRBV12-4 and TRBJ2-7; D is undetermined. V dropped 5 bases and J dropped 6 bases, with 14 bases sitting between them. CDR3 size: 13 residues.

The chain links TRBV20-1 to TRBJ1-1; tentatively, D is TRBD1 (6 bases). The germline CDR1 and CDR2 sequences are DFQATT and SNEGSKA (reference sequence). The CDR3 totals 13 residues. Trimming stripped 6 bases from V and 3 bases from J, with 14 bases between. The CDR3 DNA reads TGCAGTGCCCCGGGAGGGGGGGACACTGAAGCTTTCTTT. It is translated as CSAPGGGDTEAFF.

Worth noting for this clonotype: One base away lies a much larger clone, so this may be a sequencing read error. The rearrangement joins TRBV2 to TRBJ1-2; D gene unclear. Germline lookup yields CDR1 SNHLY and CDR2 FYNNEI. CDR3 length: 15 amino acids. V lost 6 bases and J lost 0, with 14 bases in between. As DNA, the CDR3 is TGTGCCAGCAGCACTAAACGGTCTACTAACTATGGCTACACCTTC. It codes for CASSTKRSTNYGYTF.

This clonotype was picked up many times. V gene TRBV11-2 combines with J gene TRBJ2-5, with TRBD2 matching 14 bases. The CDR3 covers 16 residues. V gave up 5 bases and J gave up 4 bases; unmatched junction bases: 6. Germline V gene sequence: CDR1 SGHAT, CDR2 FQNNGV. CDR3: CASSQGLAGVGETQYF. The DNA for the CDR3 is TGTGCCAGCAGCCAGGGACTAGCGGGAGTGGGAGAGACCCAGTACTTC. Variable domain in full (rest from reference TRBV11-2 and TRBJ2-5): EAGVAQSPRYKIIEKRQSVAFWCNPISGHATLYWYQQILGQGPKLLIQFQNNGVVDDSQLPKDRFSAERLKGVDSTLKIQPAKLEDSAVYLCASSQGLAGVGETQYFGPGTRLLVL.

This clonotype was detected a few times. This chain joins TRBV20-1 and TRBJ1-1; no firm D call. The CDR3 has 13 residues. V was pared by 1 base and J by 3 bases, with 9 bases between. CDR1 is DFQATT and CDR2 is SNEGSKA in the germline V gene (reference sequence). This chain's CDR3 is CSARGAWDTEAFF. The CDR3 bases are TGCAGTGCTAGAGGGGCATGGGACACTGAAGCTTTCTTT.